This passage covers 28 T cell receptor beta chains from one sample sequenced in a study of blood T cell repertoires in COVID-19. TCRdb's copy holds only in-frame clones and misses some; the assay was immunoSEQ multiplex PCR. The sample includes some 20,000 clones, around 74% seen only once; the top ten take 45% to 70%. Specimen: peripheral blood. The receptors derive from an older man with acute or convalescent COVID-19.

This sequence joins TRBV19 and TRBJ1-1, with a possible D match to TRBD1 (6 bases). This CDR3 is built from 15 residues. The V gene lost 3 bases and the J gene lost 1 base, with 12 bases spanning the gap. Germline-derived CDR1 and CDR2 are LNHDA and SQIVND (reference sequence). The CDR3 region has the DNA TGTGCCAGTAGTATCTCGACAGGAGGGAACACTGAAGCTTTCTTT. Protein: CASSISTGGNTEAFF. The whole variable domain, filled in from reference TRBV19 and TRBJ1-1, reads DGGITQSPKYLFRKEGQNVTLSCEQNLNHDAMYWYRQDPGQGLRLIYYSQIVNDFQKGDIAEGYSVSREKKESFPLTVTSAQKNPTAFYLCASSISTGGNTEAFFGQGTRLTVV.

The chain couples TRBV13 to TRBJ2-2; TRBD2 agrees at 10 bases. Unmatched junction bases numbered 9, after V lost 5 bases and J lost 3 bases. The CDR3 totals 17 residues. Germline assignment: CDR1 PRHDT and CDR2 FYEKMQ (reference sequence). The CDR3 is CASSPTRTSGHTGELFF. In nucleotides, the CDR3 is TGTGCCAGCAGCCCGACCCGGACTAGCGGACACACCGGGGAGCTGTTTTTT.

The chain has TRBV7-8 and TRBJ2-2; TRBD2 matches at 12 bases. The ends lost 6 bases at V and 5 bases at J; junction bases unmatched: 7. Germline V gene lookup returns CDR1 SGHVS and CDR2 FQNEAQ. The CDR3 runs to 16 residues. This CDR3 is CASSRQTSGSTGELFF. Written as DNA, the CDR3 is TGTGCCAGCAGTCGTCAGACTAGCGGGAGTACCGGGGAGCTGTTTTTT.

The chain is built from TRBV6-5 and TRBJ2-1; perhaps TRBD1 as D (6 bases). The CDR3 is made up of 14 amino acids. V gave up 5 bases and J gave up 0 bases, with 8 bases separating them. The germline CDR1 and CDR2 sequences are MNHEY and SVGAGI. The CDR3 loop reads CASSQGTSYNEQFF. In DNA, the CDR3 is TGTGCCAGCAGTCAGGGGACCTCCTACAATGAGCAGTTCTTC.

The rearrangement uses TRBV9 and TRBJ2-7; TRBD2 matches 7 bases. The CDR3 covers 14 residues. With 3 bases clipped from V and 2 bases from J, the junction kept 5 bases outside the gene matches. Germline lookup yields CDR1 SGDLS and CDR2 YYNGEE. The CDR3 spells CASSASGHPYEQYF. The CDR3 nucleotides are TGTGCCAGCAGCGCTAGCGGACACCCCTACGAGCAGTACTTC.

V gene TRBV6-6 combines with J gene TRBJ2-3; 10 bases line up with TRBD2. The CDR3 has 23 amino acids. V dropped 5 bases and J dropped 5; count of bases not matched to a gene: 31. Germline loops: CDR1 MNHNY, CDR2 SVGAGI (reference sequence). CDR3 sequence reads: CASSRFRSRGVFSSGRVGDTQYF. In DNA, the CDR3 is TGTGCCAGCAGTCGCTTCCGCTCCCGGGGGGTTTTCTCAAGCGGGAGGGTGGGAGATACGCAGTATTTT.

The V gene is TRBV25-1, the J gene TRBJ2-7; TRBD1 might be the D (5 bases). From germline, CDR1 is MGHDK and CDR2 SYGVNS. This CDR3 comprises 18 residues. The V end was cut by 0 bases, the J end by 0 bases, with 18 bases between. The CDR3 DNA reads TGTGCCAGCAGTGAATATTTCGTGGGGCTACACCGCTCCTACGAGCAGTACTTC. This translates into CASSEYFVGLHRSYEQYF.

CDR3: CASSLSFEGYAYNEQFF. CDR3 in DNA: TGTGCCAGCAGTTTATCGTTTGAGGGATATGCCTACAATGAGCAGTTCTTC. This rearrangement joins TRBV27 to TRBJ2-1; TRBD2 might be the D (5 bases). The V and J ends lost 0 bases and 2 bases respectively, with 14 bases between them. Germline V gene lookup returns CDR1 MNHEY and CDR2 SMNVEV (reference sequence). This CDR3 spans 17 amino acids.

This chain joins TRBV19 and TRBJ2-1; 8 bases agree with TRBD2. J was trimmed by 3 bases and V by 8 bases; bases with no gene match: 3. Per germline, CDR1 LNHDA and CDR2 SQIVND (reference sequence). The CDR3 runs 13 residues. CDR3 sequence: CASREGGYNEQFF. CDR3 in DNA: TGTGCCAGTCGGGAGGGAGGCTACAATGAGCAGTTCTTC.

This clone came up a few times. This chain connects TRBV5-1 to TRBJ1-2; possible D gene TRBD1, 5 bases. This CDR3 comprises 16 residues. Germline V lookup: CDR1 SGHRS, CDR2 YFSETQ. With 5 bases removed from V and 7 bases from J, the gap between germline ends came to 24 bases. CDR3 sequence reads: CASSQTGTQLTGGYTF. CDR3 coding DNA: TGCGCCAGCAGTCAAACGGGGACTCAGCTTACGGGTGGCTACACCTTC.

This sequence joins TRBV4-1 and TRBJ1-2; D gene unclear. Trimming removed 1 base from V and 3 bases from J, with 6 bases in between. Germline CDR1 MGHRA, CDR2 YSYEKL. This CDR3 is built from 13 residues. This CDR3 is CASSQGRDYGYTF. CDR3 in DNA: TGCGCCAGCAGCCAAGGGAGAGACTATGGCTACACCTTC.

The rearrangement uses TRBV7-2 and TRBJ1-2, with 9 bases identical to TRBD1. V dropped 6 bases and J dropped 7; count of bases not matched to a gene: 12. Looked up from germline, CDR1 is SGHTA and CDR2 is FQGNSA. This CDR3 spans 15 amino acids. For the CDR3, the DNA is TGTGCCAGCAGTCGTACAGGGGGCTCGGCATTTGGCTACACCTTC. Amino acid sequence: CASSRTGGSAFGYTF.

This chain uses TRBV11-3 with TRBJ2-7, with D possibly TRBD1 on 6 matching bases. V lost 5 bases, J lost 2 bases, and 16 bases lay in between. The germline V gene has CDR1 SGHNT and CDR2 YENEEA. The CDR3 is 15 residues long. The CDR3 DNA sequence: TGTGCCAGCAGCCATCCAGGGGAAAGCCCCTACGAGCAGTACTTC. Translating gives CASSHPGESPYEQYF.

The CDR3 sequence: CASSYGTRGLSNYGYTF. The CDR3 DNA follows: TGTGCCAGCAGTTACGGGACAAGGGGGTTGAGTAACTATGGCTACACCTTC. The chain is built from TRBV28 and TRBJ1-2, with D tentatively TRBD1 (6 bases). Germline loops: CDR1 MDHEN, CDR2 SYDVKM. The CDR3 sequence is 17 residues long. V was clipped by 4 bases and J by 1 base, with 19 bases between them.

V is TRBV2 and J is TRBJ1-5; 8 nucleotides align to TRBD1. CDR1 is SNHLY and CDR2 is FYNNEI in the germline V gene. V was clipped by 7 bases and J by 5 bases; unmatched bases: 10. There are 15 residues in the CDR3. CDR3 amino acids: CASTRTGIEDQPQHF. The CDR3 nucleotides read TGTGCCAGCACCAGGACAGGGATTGAGGATCAGCCCCAGCATTTT.

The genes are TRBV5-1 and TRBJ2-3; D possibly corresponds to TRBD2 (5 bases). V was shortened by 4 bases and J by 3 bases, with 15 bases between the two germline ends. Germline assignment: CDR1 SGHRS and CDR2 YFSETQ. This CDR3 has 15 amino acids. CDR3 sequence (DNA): TGCGCCAGCAGCCTGAACATAGGGAGAACAGATACGCAGTATTTT. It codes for CASSLNIGRTDTQYF.

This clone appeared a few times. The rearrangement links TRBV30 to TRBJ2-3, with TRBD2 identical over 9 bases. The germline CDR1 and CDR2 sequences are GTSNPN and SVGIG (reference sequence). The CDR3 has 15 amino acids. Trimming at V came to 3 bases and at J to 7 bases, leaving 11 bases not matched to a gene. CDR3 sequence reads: CAWRLAGARTHTQYF. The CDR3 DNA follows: TGTGCCTGGAGGTTAGCGGGAGCCAGAACCCATACGCAGTATTTT.

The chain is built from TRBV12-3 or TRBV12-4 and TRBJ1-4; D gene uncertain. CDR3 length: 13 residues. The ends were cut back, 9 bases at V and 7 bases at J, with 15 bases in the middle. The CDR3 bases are TGTGCCAGTCGGGAGCGGGCCGCTGAAAAACTGTTTTTT. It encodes CASRERAAEKLFF.

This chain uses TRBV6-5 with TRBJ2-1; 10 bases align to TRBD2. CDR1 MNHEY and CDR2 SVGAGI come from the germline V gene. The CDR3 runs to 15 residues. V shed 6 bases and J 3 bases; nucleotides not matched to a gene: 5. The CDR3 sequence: CASRLASGGYNEQFF. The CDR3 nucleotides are TGTGCCAGCAGGTTGGCTAGCGGGGGCTACAATGAGCAGTTCTTC.

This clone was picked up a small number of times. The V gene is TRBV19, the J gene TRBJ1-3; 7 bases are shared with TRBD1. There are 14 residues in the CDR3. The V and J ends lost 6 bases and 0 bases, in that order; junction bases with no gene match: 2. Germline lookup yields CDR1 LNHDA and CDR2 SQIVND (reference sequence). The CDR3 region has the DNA TGTGCCAGTAGGAGGACAGGCTCTGGAAACACCATATATTTT. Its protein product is CASRRTGSGNTIYF.

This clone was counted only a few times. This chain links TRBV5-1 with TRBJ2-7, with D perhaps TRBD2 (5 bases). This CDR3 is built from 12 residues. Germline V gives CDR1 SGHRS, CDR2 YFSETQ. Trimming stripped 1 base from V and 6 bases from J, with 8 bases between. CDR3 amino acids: CASSLTGSEQYV. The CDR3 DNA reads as TGCGCCAGCAGCTTGACGGGGTCCGAGCAGTACGTC.

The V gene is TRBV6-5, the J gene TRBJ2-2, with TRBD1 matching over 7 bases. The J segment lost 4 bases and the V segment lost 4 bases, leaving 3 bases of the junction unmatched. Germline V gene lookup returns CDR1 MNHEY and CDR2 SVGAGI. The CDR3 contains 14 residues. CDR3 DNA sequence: TGTGCCAGCAGTTTACAGGGGCGCACCGGGGAGCTGTTTTTT. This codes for CASSLQGRTGELFF.

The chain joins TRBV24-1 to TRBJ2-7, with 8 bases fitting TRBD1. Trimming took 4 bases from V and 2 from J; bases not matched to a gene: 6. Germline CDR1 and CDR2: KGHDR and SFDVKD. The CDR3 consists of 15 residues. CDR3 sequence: CATSDAGTGAYEQYF. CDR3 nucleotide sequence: TGTGCCACCAGTGACGCCGGGACAGGAGCCTACGAGCAGTACTTC.

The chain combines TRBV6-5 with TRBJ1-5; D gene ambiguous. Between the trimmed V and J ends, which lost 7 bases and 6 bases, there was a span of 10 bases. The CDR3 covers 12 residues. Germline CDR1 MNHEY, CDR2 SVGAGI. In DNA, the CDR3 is TGTGCCAGCAACCGAGGGTTTCAGCCCCAGCATTTT. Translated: CASNRGFQPQHF.

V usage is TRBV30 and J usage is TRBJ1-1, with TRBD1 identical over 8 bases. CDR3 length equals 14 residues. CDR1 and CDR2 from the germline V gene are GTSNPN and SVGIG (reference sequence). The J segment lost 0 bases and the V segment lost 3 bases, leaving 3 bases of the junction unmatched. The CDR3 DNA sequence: TGTGCCTGGAGCGAGGACAGGGTGAACACTGAAGCTTTCTTT. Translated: CAWSEDRVNTEAFF.

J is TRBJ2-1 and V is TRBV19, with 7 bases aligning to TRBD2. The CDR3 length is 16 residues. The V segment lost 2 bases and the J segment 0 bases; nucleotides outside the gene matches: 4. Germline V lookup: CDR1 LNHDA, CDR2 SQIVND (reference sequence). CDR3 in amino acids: CASSISSGSSYNEQFF. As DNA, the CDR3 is TGTGCCAGTAGTATATCTAGCGGAAGCTCCTACAATGAGCAGTTCTTC.

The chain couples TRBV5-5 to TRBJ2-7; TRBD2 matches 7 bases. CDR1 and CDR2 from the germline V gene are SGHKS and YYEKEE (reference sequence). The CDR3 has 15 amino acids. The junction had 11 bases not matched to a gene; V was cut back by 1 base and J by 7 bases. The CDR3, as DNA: TGTGCCAGCAGCTTGCAAGGGCTAGCGGTGGGGGAGCAGTACTTC. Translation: CASSLQGLAVGEQYF.

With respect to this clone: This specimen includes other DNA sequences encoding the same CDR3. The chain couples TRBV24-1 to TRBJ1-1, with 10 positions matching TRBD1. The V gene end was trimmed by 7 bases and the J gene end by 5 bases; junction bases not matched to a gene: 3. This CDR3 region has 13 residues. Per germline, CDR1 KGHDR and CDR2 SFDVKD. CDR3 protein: CATSPGQGTEAFF. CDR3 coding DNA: TGTGCCACCAGCCCGGGACAGGGGACTGAAGCTTTCTTT.